These 16 T cell receptor beta chains share one sample of origin, sequenced in a study of CD8 T cell repertoires and HIV-1 epitope variants. Antigens of these TCRs are unknown. Generated by immunoSEQ multiplex PCR, the TCRdb table keeps only in-frame clones and is missing some. The sample includes fewer than 3,000 clones, around three fifths of them seen just once. The sequenced sample was cultured CD8+ T cells derived from PBMCs. These receptors all stem from a male donor with HIV.

This chain links TRBV6-1 with TRBJ2-7; maybe TRBD1 (6 bases). The CDR3 totals 14 residues. V was cut by 5 bases and J by 2 bases, with 13 bases left in between. Germline V gives CDR1 MNHNS, CDR2 SASEGT. CDR3 amino acids: CASSSRDKTYEQYF. In DNA form, the CDR3 reads TGTGCCAGCAGTTCCCGGGACAAGACCTACGAGCAGTACTTC.

This clone was seen a few times. The V call is TRBV2, the J call TRBJ2-7; 9 positions match TRBD1. V lost 3 bases to trimming and J lost 5 bases; unmatched junction nucleotides: 8. In germline, CDR1 is SNHLY, CDR2 FYNNEI. The CDR3 consists of 15 residues. The CDR3 bases are TGTGCCAGCAGTGAGGCGTTCGGGACAGGGAACGAGCAGTACTTC. Encoded protein: CASSEAFGTGNEQYF.

Only a few counts were recorded for this clone. This chain uses TRBV7-9 with TRBJ1-1, with a possible D match to TRBD1 (6 bases). The V gene's germline CDR1 is SEHNR and CDR2 FQNEAQ (reference sequence). The germline V and J ends were trimmed by 5 bases and 5 bases, with 15 bases remaining between them. The CDR3 spans 14 residues. The CDR3 coding sequence is TGTGCCAGCAGCCCTTCACAGGGATGGACTGAAGCTTTCTTT. The encoded protein is CASSPSQGWTEAFF.

This chain uses TRBV28 with TRBJ2-7, with 10 bases fitting TRBD2. Trimming took 3 bases from V and 3 from J; bases not matched to a gene: 8. The CDR3 extends over 16 amino acids. Per germline, CDR1 MDHEN and CDR2 SYDVKM. In DNA, the CDR3 is TGTGCCAGCAGTTTCGCACGACTAGCGGGTAACTACGAGCAGTACTTC. Protein sequence: CASSFARLAGNYEQYF.

The chain links TRBV7-3 to TRBJ2-2; D possibly corresponds to TRBD1 (6 bases). Germline CDR1 SGHTA, CDR2 FQGTGA. Deletions cut 5 bases from V and 8 bases from J, with 18 bases between. The CDR3 is 15 residues long. The CDR3 nucleotides read TGTGCCAGCAGCCCCACGGACAGCCCTAGGGGGGAGCTGTTTTTT. Its protein product is CASSPTDSPRGELFF.

The V and J genes are TRBV28 and TRBJ2-1; D is uncertain. The germline V gene encodes CDR1 MDHEN and CDR2 SYDVKM. The CDR3 extends over 14 amino acids. The V gene lost 3 bases and the J gene lost 8 bases, with 14 bases spanning the gap. CDR3 amino acids: CASSLSPDNDEQFF. The CDR3 nucleotides read TGTGCCAGCAGTTTGAGCCCCGATAACGATGAGCAGTTCTTC.

This chain uses TRBV30 with TRBJ2-7; D remains unclear. V lost 1 base and J 9 bases, leaving 16 bases between the germline ends. CDR3 length equals 13 residues. CDR1 and CDR2 (germline): GTSNPN, SVGIG (reference sequence). The CDR3 loop reads CAWSAVNLDLQYF. Written as DNA, the CDR3 is TGTGCCTGGAGTGCCGTAAATCTTGATCTGCAGTACTTC.

The genes are TRBV11-1 and TRBJ2-7; 7 bases align to TRBD1. J was trimmed by 2 bases and V by 2 bases; bases with no gene match: 0. Germline values: CDR1 SGHAT, CDR2 FQDESV (reference sequence). The CDR3 runs to 13 residues. This CDR3 reads CASSLQGAYEQYF. The CDR3 DNA reads TGTGCCAGCAGCTTACAGGGGGCCTACGAGCAGTACTTC.

This rearrangement joins TRBV4-1 to TRBJ1-2; D ambiguous. Deletions cut 1 base from V and 6 bases from J, with 12 bases between. The CDR3 is 14 residues long. Germline lookup yields CDR1 MGHRA and CDR2 YSYEKL. The CDR3 DNA sequence: TGCGCCAGCAGCCAAGTTGAGGGAGTGGATGGCTACACCTTC. This gives the protein CASSQVEGVDGYTF.

The chain carries TRBV19 and TRBJ2-6; either TRBD1 or TRBD2 may fit D (5 bases each). Trimming shortened V by 2 bases and J by 4 bases, and 9 bases separated the two germline ends. Germline V gives CDR1 LNHDA, CDR2 SQIVND (reference sequence). The CDR3 runs to 15 residues. This chain's CDR3 is CASSIPWDGANVLTF. The CDR3 DNA reads as TGTGCCAGTAGTATACCATGGGACGGGGCCAACGTCCTGACTTTC. Full variable domain (rest looked up from reference TRBV19 and TRBJ2-6): DGGITQSPKYLFRKEGQNVTLSCEQNLNHDAMYWYRQDPGQGLRLIYYSQIVNDFQKGDIAEGYSVSREKKESFPLTVTSAQKNPTAFYLCASSIPWDGANVLTFGAGSRLTVL.

This chain connects TRBV19 to TRBJ2-1; unclear D gene. The V gene lost 0 bases and the J gene lost 9 bases, with 24 bases spanning the gap. The CDR3 has 18 amino acids. Per the germline V gene, CDR1 is LNHDA and CDR2 is SQIVND (reference sequence). The CDR3 here is CASSIEDLSDPKYREQFF. CDR3 sequence (DNA): TGTGCCAGTAGTATAGAGGATTTATCCGACCCGAAGTATCGTGAGCAGTTCTTC.

The J gene is TRBJ2-1, the V gene TRBV7-9, with 8 bases matching TRBD1. The V and J ends lost 10 bases and 6 bases, in that order; junction bases with no gene match: 5. Germline loops: CDR1 SEHNR, CDR2 FQNEAQ (reference sequence). The CDR3 sequence is 12 residues long. CDR3 DNA sequence: TGTGCCAACGGACAGGGAATCAATGAGCAGTTCTTC. It specifies CANGQGINEQFF. The complete variable domain, with remaining parts taken from reference TRBV7-9 and TRBJ2-1, reads DTGVSQNPRHKITKRGQNVTFRCDPISEHNRLYWYRQTLGQGPEFLTYFQNEAQLEKSRLLSDRFSAERPKGSFSTLEIQRTEQGDSAMYLCANGQGINEQFFGPGTRLTVL.

The chain is built from TRBV28 and TRBJ2-7; 7 bases align to TRBD1. This CDR3 contains 14 residues. CDR1 and CDR2 from the germline V gene are MDHEN and SYDVKM. The J segment lost 1 base and the V segment lost 5 bases, leaving 5 bases of the junction unmatched. In nucleotides, the CDR3 is TGTGCCAGCAGTCCCCCAGGGGGTTCCTACGAGCAGTACTTC. Translating gives CASSPPGGSYEQYF.

The chain has TRBV5-6 and TRBJ1-6; D might be TRBD1 (5 bases). Looked up from germline, CDR1 is SGHDT and CDR2 is YYEEEE. The germline V and J ends were trimmed by 3 bases and 5 bases, with 15 bases remaining between them. The CDR3 covers 16 residues. CDR3 DNA sequence: TGTGCCAGCAGCTCGGACAAGTTATATGATAATTCACCCCTCCACTTT. Protein: CASSSDKLYDNSPLHF.

Only one count was recorded for this clone. The rearrangement links TRBV7-2 to TRBJ2-5; D uncertain. CDR3 length: 11 amino acids. Germline V gene lookup returns CDR1 SGHTA and CDR2 FQGNSA. V lost 7 bases and J 7 bases, leaving 10 bases between the germline ends. The CDR3 reads CASTVAGTQYF. CDR3 bases: TGTGCCAGCACCGTTGCCGGGACCCAGTACTTC. Combining the CDR3 with reference TRBV7-2 and TRBJ2-5 gives the whole variable domain GAGVSQSPSNKVTEKGKDVELRCDPISGHTALYWYRQSLGQGLEFLIYFQGNSAPDKSGLPSDRFSAERTGGSVSTLTIQRTQQEDSAVYLCASTVAGTQYFGPGTRLLVL.

The V and J genes are TRBV5-1 and TRBJ1-2; TRBD1 aligns across 7 bases. The germline gives CDR1 SGHRS, CDR2 YFSETQ. This CDR3 has 12 amino acids. Unmatched junction bases numbered 1, after V lost 0 bases and J lost 8 bases. The chain's CDR3 is CASSLEGGGYTF. CDR3 sequence (DNA): TGCGCCAGCAGCTTGGAAGGGGGCGGCTACACCTTC.